The entry below gives a single T cell receptor beta chain sequence along with its context. Its antigen is as yet unknown. PCR used 60 Vbeta primers and 13 Jbeta primers. Profiled with immunoSEQ multiplex PCR; TCRdb holds only in-frame clones, not every one. The table records around 140,000 clones, about three quarters of them present only once. These data belong to a study of cytomegalovirus exposure and HLA in healthy donors. Study background: An analysis done earlier identified approximately 120 million unique TCR beta sequences from about 180 million T cells. Clustering assigned 70% to 85% of the roughly 400 genotyped donors to the Caucasian-associated ancestry cluster. Study-wide findings and caveats: Most of the TCR beta V segments (in an earlier analysis) were productive either about 87% or about 30% of the time.

J gave up 0 bases and V 10 bases, and 12 bases lay outside the gene matches. The V gene's germline CDR1 is MDHEN and CDR2 SYDVKM. The CDR3 extends over 18 amino acids. This TCR derives from a man aged 40-55 years in good health and CMV-seronegative. Sequenced sample: PBMCs. V and J are TRBV28 and TRBJ2-3, with TRBD2 matching 14 bases. CDR3 loop: CAIQGGLAGDTSTDTQYF. In DNA form, the CDR3 reads TGTGCCATCCAGGGGGGACTAGCGGGGGATACTAGCACAGATACGCAGTATTTT.